Each of the 19 T cell receptor beta chains below was sequenced from the same sample in a study of OX40 agonist ivuxolimab in advanced cancers. Some clones are missing from TCRdb's copy, which holds only in-frame ones; the method was immunoSEQ multiplex PCR. The sample includes about 90,000 clones, approximately 91% of them seen just once. This specimen was CD4+ or CD8+ T cells sorted from blood, taken in a trial of the OX40 agonist ivuxolimab. The receptors stem from an adult with an advanced solid tumor such as melanoma, head and neck, liver or kidney cancer.

The J gene is TRBJ2-3, the V gene TRBV9; D not certain. V was shortened by 0 bases and J by 2 bases, with 7 bases between the two germline ends. CDR1 is SGDLS, CDR2 YYNGEE, per germline. This CDR3 spans 14 amino acids. The CDR3 sequence is CASSVAEHTDTQYF. In DNA form, the CDR3 reads TGTGCCAGCAGCGTAGCGGAGCACACAGATACGCAGTATTTT.

This chain uses TRBV7-8 with TRBJ2-5, with 7 bases matching TRBD1. CDR1 is SGHVS and CDR2 is FQNEAQ in the germline V gene. V was pared by 6 bases and J by 4 bases, with 8 bases of the junction left unmatched. This CDR3 comprises 14 residues. For the CDR3, the DNA is TGTGCCAGCAGACGAGAGGGGGCCACAGAGACCCAGTACTTC. Its protein product is CASRREGATETQYF.

This sequence joins TRBV5-1 and TRBJ2-2; 11 nucleotides agree with TRBD2. The J segment lost 5 bases and the V segment lost 4 bases, leaving 4 bases of the junction unmatched. Germline CDR1 reads SGHRS; CDR2 reads YFSETQ. CDR3 length: 15 amino acids. CDR3 amino acids: CASSVAGGPTGELFF. Here the CDR3 DNA reads TGCGCCAGCAGCGTAGCGGGAGGGCCAACCGGGGAGCTGTTTTTT.

This clone was observed once. The gene calls are TRBV6-6 and TRBJ2-5, with 7 bases that match TRBD1. Looked up from germline, CDR1 is MNHNY and CDR2 is SVGAGI (reference sequence). The CDR3 sequence is 15 residues long. J lost 4 bases, V lost 4 bases, and 9 bases had no gene match. Here the CDR3 DNA reads TGTGCCAGCAGTTTGGGACAGACCCTGGCAGAGACCCAGTACTTC. Its translation is CASSLGQTLAETQYF.

The rearrangement joins TRBV28 to TRBJ1-5; D remains unclear. V lost 5 bases and J lost 4, with 12 bases in between. The CDR3 sequence is 14 residues long. The germline CDR1 and CDR2 sequences are MDHEN and SYDVKM. The CDR3 spells CASSPPSRNQPQHF. The CDR3 nucleotides read TGTGCCAGCAGTCCGCCCAGCAGAAATCAGCCCCAGCATTTT.

The chain couples TRBV5-1 to TRBJ1-4; 11 positions agree with TRBD1. The CDR3 is made up of 16 amino acids. V dropped 4 bases and J dropped 6; count of bases not matched to a gene: 8. CDR1 and CDR2 from the germline V gene are SGHRS and YFSETQ. The CDR3 loop is CASSQRDRGAYEKLFF. In DNA form, the CDR3 reads TGCGCCAGCAGCCAACGGGACAGGGGGGCATATGAAAAACTGTTTTTT.

This chain connects TRBV28 to TRBJ2-3, with 7 nucleotides matching TRBD2. CDR1 and CDR2 from the germline V gene are MDHEN and SYDVKM. V lost 7 bases and J lost 6; bases outside the gene matches: 13. The CDR3 loop spans 15 amino acids. This CDR3 is CASNSPAGVADTQYF. The CDR3 DNA reads TGTGCCAGCAACTCCCCGGCGGGAGTTGCCGATACGCAGTATTTT.

Comment on this clone: Mismatch with germline at one junction end may stem from a read error. Distinct nucleotide sequences in the sample also encode this CDR3. The chain combines TRBV6-5 with TRBJ1-1; 8 bases are a match to TRBD1. Germline V gene data show CDR1 as MNHEY and CDR2 as SVGAGI. The CDR3 sequence is 16 residues long. The CDR3 bases are TGTGCCAGCAGTTACTCCCTCCGGGACAGGAACACTGAAGCTTTTTTT. Amino acids: CASSYSLRDRNTEAFF.

In this sample, this clone turned up a few times. The gene calls are TRBV4-2 and TRBJ1-1; D remains ambiguous. Germline V gives CDR1 LGHNA, CDR2 YNFKEQ. V gave up 0 bases and J gave up 3 bases, with 5 bases separating them. The CDR3 is 13 amino acids. CDR3 sequence reads: CASSQDPDTEAFF. CDR3 in DNA: TGTGCCAGCAGCCAAGATCCAGACACTGAAGCTTTCTTT.

The chain joins TRBV6-1 to TRBJ2-3; 13 nucleotides line up with TRBD2. Losses at the gene ends were 4 bases for V and 0 bases for J; bases not matched to a gene: 1. The CDR3 sequence is 16 residues long. Germline CDR1 MNHNS, CDR2 SASEGT. CDR3 region: CASSGLAGGSTDTQYF. The CDR3 DNA reads TGTGCCAGCAGTGGACTAGCGGGAGGTAGCACAGATACGCAGTATTTT.

V usage is TRBV7-9 and J usage is TRBJ2-7, with 8 bases matching TRBD2. V lost 5 bases and J lost 4; bases outside the gene matches: 16. The CDR3 covers 17 residues. The germline CDR1 and CDR2 sequences are SEHNR and FQNEAQ (reference sequence). The CDR3 is CASSIPPATGLVYEQYF. The CDR3 bases are TGTGCCAGCAGCATCCCCCCCGCAACGGGACTAGTGTACGAGCAGTACTTC.

J is TRBJ2-1 and V is TRBV9; D unresolved. V lost 1 base, J lost 0 bases, and 5 bases lay in between. The CDR3 spans 14 residues. The germline CDR1 and CDR2 sequences are SGDLS and YYNGEE. The CDR3, as DNA: TGTGCCAGCAGCGTACGAAGCTCCTACAATGAGCAGTTCTTC. Protein: CASSVRSSYNEQFF.

The chain couples TRBV11-2 to TRBJ2-5, with unresolved D. The germline V and J ends were trimmed by 5 bases and 1 base, with 11 bases remaining between them. Looked up from germline, CDR1 is SGHAT and CDR2 is FQNNGV. The CDR3 length is 14 residues. The CDR3 nucleotides read TGTGCCAGCAGCACTGCTTGGCTCCAAGAGACCCAGTACTTC. This gives the protein CASSTAWLQETQYF.

This clone was counted between two and nine times. V is TRBV5-1 and J is TRBJ1-4; D may be TRBD1 (6 bases). V dropped 4 bases and J dropped 0 bases, with 13 bases sitting between them. The germline CDR1 and CDR2 sequences are SGHRS and YFSETQ. The CDR3 covers 16 residues. As DNA, the CDR3 is TGCGCCAGCAGCCTAAGTACAGGGACAACTAATGAAAAACTGTTTTTT. This sequence encodes CASSLSTGTTNEKLFF.

V usage is TRBV11-2 and J usage is TRBJ2-7, with D unresolved. V dropped 3 bases and J dropped 4 bases, with 25 bases sitting between them. There are 18 residues in the CDR3. Germline CDR1 SGHAT, CDR2 FQNNGV. The CDR3 DNA reads as TGTGCCAGCAGCTTTTTATCCCCGGTCCCGACAATAGGGTACGAGCAGTACTTC. The encoded protein is CASSFLSPVPTIGYEQYF.

The chain combines TRBV19 with TRBJ2-2, with D possibly being TRBD1 or TRBD2 (5 bases each). V lost 11 bases and J lost 7, with 14 bases in between. The CDR3 has 12 residues. Germline CDR1 reads LNHDA; CDR2 reads SQIVND (reference sequence). This CDR3 reads CAGGSGGGELFF. In nucleotides, the CDR3 is TGTGCCGGGGGTTCGGGCGGCGGGGAGCTGTTTTTT.

J is TRBJ1-3 and V is TRBV7-3; D unclear. The CDR3 totals 13 residues. Germline-derived CDR1 and CDR2 are SGHTA and FQGTGA. V lost 5 bases and J lost 4, with 9 bases in between. This CDR3 reads CASSQDAGNTIYF. The CDR3 DNA reads as TGTGCCAGCAGCCAAGACGCCGGAAACACCATATATTTT.

The rearrangement uses TRBV6-1 and TRBJ2-7; 10 bases are a match to TRBD2. Germline V gene sequence: CDR1 MNHNS, CDR2 SASEGT. J lost 7 bases, V lost 4 bases, and 16 bases had no gene match. This CDR3 is 17 amino acids long. In DNA form, the CDR3 reads TGTGCCAGCAGTGCCCTAGCGGGAGCCTATCCGGGTGAAGAGCAGTACTTC. It encodes CASSALAGAYPGEEQYF.

The gene calls are TRBV27 and TRBJ2-1; TRBD2 matches 11 bases. The V segment lost 2 bases and the J segment 9 bases; nucleotides outside the gene matches: 12. Germline V gene data show CDR1 as MNHEY and CDR2 as SMNVEV (reference sequence). CDR3 length: 17 amino acids. The CDR3 loop reads CASSLRALAGGVAEQFF. The DNA of the CDR3 is TGTGCCAGCAGTTTAAGGGCTCTAGCGGGAGGAGTTGCTGAGCAGTTCTTC.